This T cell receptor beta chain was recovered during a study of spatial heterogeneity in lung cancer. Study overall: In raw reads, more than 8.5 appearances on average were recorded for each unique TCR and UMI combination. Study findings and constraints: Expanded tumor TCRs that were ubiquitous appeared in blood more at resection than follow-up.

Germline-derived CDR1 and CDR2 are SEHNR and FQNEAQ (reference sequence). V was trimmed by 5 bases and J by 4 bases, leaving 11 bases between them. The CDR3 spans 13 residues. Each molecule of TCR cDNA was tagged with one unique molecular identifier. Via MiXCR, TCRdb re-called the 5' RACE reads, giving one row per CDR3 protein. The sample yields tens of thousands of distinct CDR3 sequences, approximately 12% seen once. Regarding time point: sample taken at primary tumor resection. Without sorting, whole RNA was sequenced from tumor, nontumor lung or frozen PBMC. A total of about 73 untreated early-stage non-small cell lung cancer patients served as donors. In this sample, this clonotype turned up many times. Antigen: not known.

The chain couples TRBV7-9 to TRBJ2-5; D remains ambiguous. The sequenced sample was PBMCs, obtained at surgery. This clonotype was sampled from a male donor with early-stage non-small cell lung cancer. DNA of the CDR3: TGTGCCAGCAGCACTATTGGACGAGAGACCCAGTACTTC. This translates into CASSTIGRETQYF.